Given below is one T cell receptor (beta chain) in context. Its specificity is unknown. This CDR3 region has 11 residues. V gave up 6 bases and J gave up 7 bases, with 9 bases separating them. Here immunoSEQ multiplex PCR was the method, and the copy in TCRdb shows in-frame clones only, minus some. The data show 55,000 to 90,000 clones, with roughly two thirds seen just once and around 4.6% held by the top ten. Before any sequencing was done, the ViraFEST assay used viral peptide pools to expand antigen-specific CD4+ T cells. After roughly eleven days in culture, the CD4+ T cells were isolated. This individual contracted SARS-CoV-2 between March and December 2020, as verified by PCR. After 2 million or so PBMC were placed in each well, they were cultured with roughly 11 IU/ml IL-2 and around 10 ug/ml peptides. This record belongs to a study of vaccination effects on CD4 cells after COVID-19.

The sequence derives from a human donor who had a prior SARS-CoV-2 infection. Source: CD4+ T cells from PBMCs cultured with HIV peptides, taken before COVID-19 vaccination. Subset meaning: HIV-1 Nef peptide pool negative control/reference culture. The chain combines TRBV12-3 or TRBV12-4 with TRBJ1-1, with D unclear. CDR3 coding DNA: TGTGCCAGCAGCGTCAGTCATGAAGCTTTCTTT. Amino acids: CASSVSHEAFF.